This T cell receptor (beta chain) was documented in a study of technical replicates of blood from a handful of donors. Germline values: CDR1 KGHSH, CDR2 LQKENI. The CDR3 length is 15 residues. V trimming: 3 bases; J trimming: 1 base; junction bases outside the gene matches: 5. Clones were sequenced by immunoSEQ multiplex PCR, and TCRdb holds only the in-frame ones, with some missing. The data hold over 65,000 clones, with roughly 96% observed a single time. Sequenced input: T cells isolated from PBMCs. The chain has TRBV18 and TRBJ1-1; TRBD1 matches 7 bases. This sequence originates from a human donor in good health. The CDR3 nucleotides are TGTGCCAGCTCACCCGGGACAGATAAGAACACTGAAGCTTTCTTT. This encodes CASSPGTDKNTEAFF.